The T cell receptor beta chain under discussion was sequenced for a study of blood T cell repertoires in COVID-19. For the study at large: The cDNA or gDNA used as material had been derived from T cells, B-cell-depleted T cells, or PBMCs.

The CDR3 covers 17 residues. CDR1 is WNHNN and CDR2 is SYGVQD in the germline V gene (reference sequence). V was clipped by 6 bases and J by 6 bases; unmatched bases: 12. Clones were read by immunoSEQ multiplex PCR, and TCRdb kept only the in-frame ones, dropping some. The sample gives a few hundred thousand clones, around 90% of which show up once; 8.5% to 10% is in the top ten. The cohort comprised adults aged about 18 to 100 years residing in approximately 25 US areas. Two negative PCRs, clearance, or symptom resolution had been documented for recovered Cohort 3 donors. The sequence was obtained from a woman between 18 and 29 years old who had recovered from COVID-19. The gene calls are TRBV10-1 and TRBJ2-3, with 13 positions matching TRBD2. The sequenced sample was PBMCs or T cells enriched from blood (not recorded which). The CDR3 coding sequence is TGCGCCAGCAGACTTAGACTAGCGGGGGGCTATATTGATACGCAGTATTTT. Its translation is CASRLRLAGGYIDTQYF.